Listed here are 20 T cell receptor beta chains from one sample, sequenced in a study of ipilimumab plus nivolumab after autologous stem cell transplantation. Using immunoSEQ multiplex PCR, the repertoire was profiled, and TCRdb retains in-frame clones only, with some absent. Of some 87,000 clones in the sample, 83% are singletons; the top ten hold approximately 2.2%. This specimen consisted of PBMCs, obtained in a trial of ipilimumab plus nivolumab as post-transplant consolidation. These receptors were obtained from a male donor with diffuse large B-cell lymphoma.

The chain uses TRBV5-1 and TRBJ1-2; 12 bases map to TRBD1. The J segment lost 7 bases and the V segment lost 4 bases, leaving 8 bases of the junction unmatched. The CDR3 is 15 residues long. Germline CDR1 reads SGHRS; CDR2 reads YFSETQ. CDR3 in amino acids: CASSRTGQGAPGYTF. CDR3 nucleotides: TGCGCCAGCAGCCGTACGGGACAGGGGGCGCCTGGCTACACCTTC.

This clone came up a few times. The genes are TRBV7-2 and TRBJ1-2; 9 positions agree with TRBD1. The CDR3 runs 15 residues. J was trimmed by 1 base and V by 4 bases; bases with no gene match: 4. Germline V gene lookup returns CDR1 SGHTA and CDR2 FQGNSA. The CDR3 loop is CASSSRTGDNYGYTF. CDR3 coding DNA: TGTGCCAGCAGCTCCCGGACAGGGGATAACTATGGCTACACCTTC.

This clone was detected a few times. The chain has TRBV27 and TRBJ1-3; possible D gene TRBD1, 6 bases. The germline V gene has CDR1 MNHEY and CDR2 SMNVEV (reference sequence). V lost 6 bases and J 0 bases, leaving 9 bases between the germline ends. The CDR3 has 14 residues. CDR3 residues: CASRPQGSGNTIYF. The CDR3, as DNA: TGTGCCAGCAGACCACAGGGCTCTGGAAACACCATATATTTT.

The chain has TRBV6-1 and TRBJ1-5; 9 bases align to TRBD1. The CDR3 totals 15 residues. Germline V gives CDR1 MNHNS, CDR2 SASEGT. V was clipped by 2 bases and J by 7 bases; unmatched bases: 6. CDR3 DNA sequence: TGTGCCAGCAGTGAATCGACAGGGGGTCGCCAGCCCCAGCATTTT. Encoded protein: CASSESTGGRQPQHF.

With respect to this clone: Other DNA sequences within the sample encode an identical CDR3. The V and J genes are TRBV5-1 and TRBJ2-7; TRBD1 aligns across 8 bases. This CDR3 is built from 15 residues. Germline CDR1 reads SGHRS; CDR2 reads YFSETQ. V lost 4 bases and J lost 5; bases outside the gene matches: 11. The CDR3 protein is CASSARQGAADEQYF. CDR3 nucleotides: TGCGCCAGCAGCGCCAGGCAGGGGGCGGCGGACGAGCAGTACTTC.

This clone is a singleton in its sample. The chain is built from TRBV5-4 and TRBJ1-2; no clear D. V lost 0 bases, J lost 7 bases, and 10 bases lay in between. The CDR3 has 13 amino acids. Germline V gives CDR1 SGHNT, CDR2 YYREEE (reference sequence). CDR3: CASSLVTAGGYTF. CDR3 nucleotides: TGTGCCAGCAGCTTGGTTACAGCGGGTGGCTACACCTTC.

The rearrangement uses TRBV10-3 and TRBJ2-7; the match to TRBD1 covers 11 bases. Losses at the gene ends were 9 bases for V and 4 bases for J; bases not matched to a gene: 8. Germline CDR1 reads ENHRY; CDR2 reads SYGVKD. The CDR3 loop spans 14 amino acids. The chain's CDR3 is CAMSAGQGDYEQYF. CDR3 DNA: TGTGCCATGTCCGCGGGACAGGGGGATTACGAGCAGTACTTC.

The chain couples TRBV18 to TRBJ2-2, with a weak D call TRBD1 (5 bases). This CDR3 is built from 15 residues. Germline assignment: CDR1 KGHSH and CDR2 LQKENI. Trimming left V 4 bases short and J 0 bases short, with 9 bases between. DNA of the CDR3: TGTGCCAGCTCACTCTGGACACCGAACACCGGGGAGCTGTTTTTT. Protein sequence: CASSLWTPNTGELFF.

The V gene is TRBV29-1, the J gene TRBJ2-2, with unresolved D. Germline V CDR1 and CDR2: SQVTM, ANQGSEA. The CDR3 spans 12 residues. Trimming shortened V by 5 bases and J by 3 bases, and 7 bases separated the two germline ends. The CDR3 DNA follows: TGCAGCGTTTCGACCCACACCGGGGAGCTGTTTTTT. Residues: CSVSTHTGELFF.

CDR3 bases: TGTGCCAGCAGCGCCGGGACAACGATTAACTATGGCTACACCTTC. This translates into CASSAGTTINYGYTF. The V gene is TRBV9, the J gene TRBJ1-2; D possibly corresponds to TRBD1 (6 bases). Germline lookup yields CDR1 SGDLS and CDR2 YYNGEE. Trimming shortened V by 3 bases and J by 1 base, and 13 bases separated the two germline ends. The CDR3 is made up of 15 amino acids.

The chain links TRBV12-5 to TRBJ1-5, with D possibly matching TRBD1 (5 bases). Germline assignment: CDR1 LGHNT and CDR2 FRNRAP. There are 13 residues in the CDR3. With 7 bases removed from V and 4 bases from J, the gap between germline ends came to 11 bases. The CDR3 DNA sequence: TGTGCTAGTGAACCTCGGGGGAATCAGCCCCAGCATTTT. It is translated as CASEPRGNQPQHF.

In its sample, this clone was seen once. This chain uses TRBV6-6 with TRBJ1-1, with D hard to call. CDR3 length: 14 amino acids. V was clipped by 2 bases and J by 6 bases, with 13 bases between them. The germline V gene has CDR1 MNHNY and CDR2 SVGAGI (reference sequence). The CDR3 DNA follows: TGTGCCAGCAGTTACCCCGGGTTTGCCCCTGAAGCTTTCTTT. Encoded protein: CASSYPGFAPEAFF.

The gene calls are TRBV18 and TRBJ2-3, with D possibly being TRBD2 (6 bases). Trimming shortened V by 3 bases and J by 5 bases, and 15 bases separated the two germline ends. The germline CDR1 and CDR2 sequences are KGHSH and LQKENI. The CDR3 is 15 amino acids. The CDR3 nucleotides read TGTGCCAGCTCACCGAGGGGAGGTCTTGGAGATACGCAGTATTTT. It codes for CASSPRGGLGDTQYF.

The chain couples TRBV19 to TRBJ1-5; no reliable D call. V lost 2 bases, J lost 4 bases, and 12 bases lay in between. The CDR3 has 15 amino acids. Germline lookup yields CDR1 LNHDA and CDR2 SQIVND (reference sequence). CDR3: CASSIRRARNQPQHF. The CDR3 DNA reads as TGTGCCAGTAGTATACGGAGGGCCCGAAATCAGCCCCAGCATTTT.

The chain combines TRBV30 with TRBJ2-6, with a tentative D call TRBD1 (5 bases). Per germline, CDR1 GTSNPN and CDR2 SVGIG (reference sequence). The V gene lost 5 bases and the J gene lost 3 bases, with 11 bases spanning the gap. The CDR3 length is 14 residues. The CDR3 DNA reads TGTGCCTGGGCCCACACAGGTGGGGCCAACGTCCTGACTTTC. It yields the protein CAWAHTGGANVLTF.

The chain employs TRBV10-3 and TRBJ2-7, with 9 bases fitting TRBD1. The germline CDR1 and CDR2 sequences are ENHRY and SYGVKD. The CDR3 length is 16 residues. The V segment lost 8 bases and the J segment 1 base; nucleotides outside the gene matches: 12. The CDR3, as DNA: TGTGCCATCTCAGCCGGGGGACAGGGAAGGTCCTACGAGCAGTACTTC. Translation: CAISAGGQGRSYEQYF.

The gene calls are TRBV6-1 and TRBJ1-1, with unresolved D. Germline CDR1 is MNHNS and CDR2 is SASEGT. The length of the CDR3 is 14 residues. V lost 0 bases and J lost 8, with 13 bases in between. The CDR3 nucleotides are TGTGCCAGCAGTGAAGCTTCCGTCCCGAGGGAAGCTTTCTTT. Translation: CASSEASVPREAFF.

V and J are TRBV5-1 and TRBJ1-4, with 7 bases that match TRBD1. The CDR3 is 15 amino acids. Per germline, CDR1 SGHRS and CDR2 YFSETQ. Trimming cost V 4 bases and J 7 bases; bases outside gene matches: 10. The CDR3 is CASSPGTANTEKLFF. CDR3 bases: TGCGCCAGCAGCCCGGGGACAGCCAATACTGAAAAACTGTTTTTT.

This chain joins TRBV11-2 and TRBJ2-3; 7 nucleotides match TRBD1. CDR3 length equals 16 residues. Losses at the gene ends were 0 bases for V and 4 bases for J; bases not matched to a gene: 7. Germline-derived CDR1 and CDR2 are SGHAT and FQNNGV. CDR3 sequence reads: CASSLDQGGGADTQYF. CDR3 DNA sequence: TGTGCCAGCAGCTTAGATCAAGGGGGCGGCGCAGATACGCAGTATTTT.

This chain joins TRBV4-1 and TRBJ1-1, with no clear D. Germline CDR1 and CDR2: MGHRA and YSYEKL. V shed 1 base and J shed 1 base, with 10 bases lying between them. The CDR3 has 15 amino acids. The CDR3 here is CASSQGRGPNTEAFF. Written as DNA, the CDR3 is TGCGCCAGCAGCCAAGGAAGAGGACCGAACACTGAAGCTTTCTTT.